This T cell receptor (beta chain) was observed in a study of shared clonotypes between healthy human individuals. About this clone: Its antigen is still unknown.

Here immunoSEQ multiplex PCR was the method, and the copy in TCRdb shows in-frame clones only, minus some. Among some 700,000 clones listed, less than 95% were seen once. General study findings and limits: Relative to clonotypes present in all four donors, those not shared had lower generation probabilities.

Trimming removed 0 bases at V and 3 bases at J, with 12 bases between. Germline V lookup: CDR1 SGHVS, CDR2 FNYEAQ. The CDR3 contains 15 residues. Each donor was a Caucasian adult residing in Nashville, Tennessee. The clonotype originates from a man aged 18-30 years in good health. Some clones in this sample may be carry-over from other donors' samples. V is TRBV7-6 and J is TRBJ2-7; D possibly matches TRBD1 or TRBD2 (5 bases each). What was sequenced was memory CD8+ T cells from PBMCs. Subset noted: CD45RO+ cells pooled with CCR7-negative TemRA cells. The CDR3 bases are TGTGCCAGCAGCTTAGCACGAGGGGTAGTCTACGAGCAGTACTTC. Protein: CASSLARGVVYEQYF.